This T cell receptor beta chain was observed in a study of shared clonotypes between healthy human individuals (TCRdb year 2020). At the level of the whole study: The cohort included three men and a couple of women between 18 and 49 years of age. For each donor, CD4 naive and CD4 memory were each run on three plates, CD8 naive on two plates, and CD8 memory on one plate. To estimate repertoire size and how much clonotype sharing occurs between individuals, the study deeply sequenced the blood TCR repertoires of several healthy adults. Libraries were prepared and TCR repertoires were sequenced by different laboratories using diverse techniques, in order to increase sequencing depth and limit assay-specific biases. Between about 0.85 and 8.9 billion PBMCs per donor were obtained by leukapheresis.

Between the V and J ends, shortened by 5 bases and 4 bases respectively, the junction contains 14 bases. The CDR3 measures 14 amino acids from cysteine to phenylalanine. Solely the CDR3 DNA is kept, with 42 bases framed from the first base. Via the germline V gene (reference sequence), CDR1 is SEHNR and CDR2 FQNEAQ. This clone was seen only a few times. The antigen this receptor binds is unknown. No base quality information exists; no much larger clone differs at one position. The study at large found these results: Pairwise subsampling led to the expectation that sequencing depth would affect the degree of clonotype sharing among donors. Compared with non-shared clonotypes, the clonotypes found in all four sorted-subset donors had higher generation probabilities. Only blood was sampled, and tissue TCR repertoires likely differ from those in blood. Incomplete sequencing was indicated by rarefaction of sorted-subset datasets, despite the large sequencing depth. Because the study included a small number of donors, the genetic and exposure-history diversity represented was limited. Naive subsets generally had larger estimated clonotype richness than memory subsets. Across a few donors, about 5.2% of naive CD4, roughly 3.4% of naive CD8, 2.3% of memory CD4, and approximately 0.42% of memory CD8 clonotypes were shared.

Healthy HIV-negative adults with no recently reported acute infections or vaccinations were included as donors. All donors were Caucasian adults living in Nashville, Tennessee, USA. CD4+ T cells were enriched by magnetic negative selection, after which naive cells were positively selected on CD45RA and the negative fraction was taken as the memory subset. Blood was collected by leukapheresis, and PBMCs were isolated by Ficoll-Histopaque density gradient centrifugation and then cryopreserved in liquid nitrogen vapor phase. Analytical flow cytometry was used to check the purity and quantity of each magnetically sorted T cell population. Each sorted fraction had its genomic DNA isolated and then quantified by UV absorbance on a Nanodrop 2000c. Using the deep immunoSEQ assay, TCR CDR3 regions were amplified from genomic DNA by multiplex PCR. For each cell subset, the extracted genomic DNA was distributed evenly across all wells of several immunoSEQ 96-well plates, and each plate served as one replicate. For sorted subsets, around 0.2 ug of genomic DNA, equivalent to roughly 30,000 T cell genomes, went into each replicate PCR. Purified libraries were quantified with a Qubit 3.0 fluorometer, sized on a Bioanalyzer 2100, and re-quantified with the KAPA Library Quantification kit. A separate single-read 150-cycle Illumina NextSeq 550 flow cell was used to sequence each immunoSEQ 96-well plate. In the source study's methods: Because the immunoSEQ output included only junctional sequences and no quality scores, the filtering could not be the same as the filtering used for full-length reads. Sequences were annotated with PyIR, a Python wrapper for IgBLAST v1.9, and V/J genes and CDR3 were assigned using IMGT germline references. Reads with weak V/J assignments (E-value above 1e-6), missing CDR3, stop codons, out-of-frame junctions, or ambiguous translated residues were removed. V3J clonotypes were defined as sequences sharing the same inferred V gene, J gene, and CDR3 amino acid sequence. The percentage overlap between two repertoires was calculated by dividing the number of shared unique clonotypes by the size of the smaller repertoire. Richness of each repertoire was evaluated using RTK rarefaction, the Chao1 estimator, and Recon v2.1 estimates of unobserved clonotypes. OLGA was used to compute generation probabilities for all TCRbeta clonotypes that the gDNA method yielded from a handful of donors. In TCRdb, the immuneACCESS table is reduced to in-frame sequences with V and J assigned. These tables do not hold every clone; where another copy was compared, an unresolved V gene accounts for under half, and the others remain unexplained. From that table come the V and J calls and clone size; the DNA was used to work out D and trimming. Present in this sample are roughly 2.6 million clones, approximately 94% of which were seen just once. The ten most abundant clones make up around 0.15% of the sample.

This chain joins TRBV7-9 to TRBJ1-1, with TRBD1 perhaps the D gene, on 6 matching bases. Sequences were obtained from naive CD4+ T cells sorted from blood. This specimen's cell subset or site label, interpreted: CD45RA+ positively selected. The receptor comes from a young man in good health. The nucleotides read TGTGCCAGCAGCGTCCGGGGGCTGGGCACTGAAGCTTTCTTT. It is translated as CASSVRGLGTEAFF.